One and the same sample provided the 13 T cell receptor beta chains below, sequenced in a study of blood T cell repertoires in COVID-19. The repertoire was sequenced with immunoSEQ multiplex PCR; TCRdb's copy has only in-frame clones and lacks some. The repertoire consists of 90,000 to 130,000 clones, with approximately 82% occurring once and the leading ten covering roughly 3.8%. The sample consisted of peripheral blood. These receptors all come from a woman aged 80 or over with acute or convalescent COVID-19.

The chain joins TRBV6-2 or TRBV6-3 to TRBJ2-7; 11 nucleotides line up with TRBD2. CDR3 length: 15 residues. The V gene end was trimmed by 6 bases and the J gene end by 0 bases; junction bases not matched to a gene: 4. The germline V gene encodes CDR1 MNHEY and CDR2 SVGEGT. The DNA for the CDR3 is TGTGCCAGCAGCTTAGCGGGAGGGCCCTCCTACGAGCAGTACTTC. Its protein product is CASSLAGGPSYEQYF.

Concerning this clone: It is likely a read error, because the conserved phenylalanine at the end of the CDR3 is missing. The DNA is omitted, as the CDR3 cannot be located on it reliably, and the CDR3 follows TCRdb's listing. The J gene is TRBJ1-3, the V gene TRBV6-1; the D call TRBD1 from the table was never checked on the DNA. Germline CDR1 and CDR2: MNHNS and SASEGT. The CDR3 has 11 amino acids, counting both end residues. CDR3: CASSPGQGPFR.

This clone was counted a few times. The rearrangement uses TRBV4-1 and TRBJ2-1, with 7 positions matching TRBD2. The ends lost 1 base at V and 0 bases at J; junction bases unmatched: 6. The CDR3 is made up of 17 amino acids. Germline CDR1 MGHRA, CDR2 YSYEKL. The CDR3 is CASSQVLGGSSYNEQFF. The CDR3 DNA reads TGCGCCAGCAGCCAAGTGCTGGGCGGGAGCTCCTACAATGAGCAGTTCTTC.

The sample holds one count of this clone. The chain couples TRBV10-1 to TRBJ1-2, with 7 bases lining up with TRBD1. Trimming cost V 4 bases and J 4 bases; bases outside gene matches: 3. This CDR3 has 13 residues. Germline V gene lookup returns CDR1 WNHNN and CDR2 SYGVQD (reference sequence). The CDR3 DNA sequence: TGCGCCAGCAGTGGACAGGGTTCCTATGGCTACACCTTC. It encodes CASSGQGSYGYTF.

The chain links TRBV5-6 to TRBJ2-1, with TRBD2 matching over 10 bases. The CDR3 loop spans 16 amino acids. Per the germline V gene, CDR1 is SGHDT and CDR2 is YYEEEE. Unmatched junction bases numbered 9, after V lost 1 base and J lost 8 bases. CDR3: CASSLSLAGVIYEQFF. Here the CDR3 DNA reads TGTGCCAGCAGCTTGAGTCTAGCGGGAGTTATTTATGAGCAGTTCTTC.

This rearrangement joins TRBV6-5 to TRBJ1-3, with TRBD1 identical over 7 bases. The V segment lost 6 bases and the J segment 1 base; nucleotides outside the gene matches: 3. Germline V gene lookup returns CDR1 MNHEY and CDR2 SVGAGI. The CDR3 runs 14 residues. CDR3 DNA sequence: TGTGCCAGCAGAACGACAGGGTCTGGAAACACCATATATTTT. As protein: CASRTTGSGNTIYF.

This clone was seen only once. The CDR3 here is CASSLQGARGNTIYF. CDR3 bases: TGTGCCAGCAGCCTACAGGGGGCGCGCGGAAACACCATATATTTT. The chain joins TRBV7-2 to TRBJ1-3; 9 nucleotides match TRBD1. Germline-derived CDR1 and CDR2 are SGHTA and FQGNSA. V shed 5 bases, J shed 4 bases, and the junction held 6 bases outside the gene matches. The CDR3 length is 15 residues.

The chain couples TRBV11-3 to TRBJ2-2; TRBD1 aligns across 11 bases. V lost 5 bases, J lost 5 bases, and 7 bases stayed unmatched. From germline, CDR1 is SGHNT and CDR2 YENEEA. The CDR3 sequence is 16 residues long. CDR3 region: CASSTGGTGGTGELFF. The CDR3 region has the DNA TGTGCCAGCAGCACGGGGGGGACAGGGGGTACCGGGGAGCTGTTTTTT.

The chain couples TRBV18 to TRBJ1-1; 7 bases align to TRBD1. CDR1 KGHSH and CDR2 LQKENI come from the germline V gene. Trimming cost V 5 bases and J 3 bases; bases outside gene matches: 18. The CDR3 extends over 18 amino acids. The DNA for the CDR3 is TGTGCCAGCTCATTCAATGAACAGGGGATCGGTGGGTACACTGAAGCTTTCTTT. The encoded protein is CASSFNEQGIGGYTEAFF.

The V call is TRBV6-1, the J call TRBJ1-5, with 9 bases lining up with TRBD1. Losses at the gene ends were 3 bases for V and 6 bases for J; bases not matched to a gene: 6. In germline, CDR1 is MNHNS, CDR2 SASEGT. The CDR3 length is 15 residues. The chain's CDR3 is CASSEGTGSGQPQHF. For the CDR3, the DNA is TGTGCCAGCAGTGAGGGGACAGGGTCGGGTCAGCCCCAGCATTTT.

This chain connects TRBV6-5 to TRBJ1-2; maybe TRBD1 (5 bases). The CDR3 is 15 amino acids. Trimming left V 5 bases short and J 4 bases short, with 17 bases between. Looked up from germline, CDR1 is MNHEY and CDR2 is SVGAGI. The CDR3: CASSPRGLVGYGYTF. The DNA for the CDR3 is TGTGCCAGCAGTCCCCGGGGACTAGTCGGCTATGGCTACACCTTC.

V gene TRBV24-1 combines with J gene TRBJ2-7; D perhaps matches TRBD1 (6 bases). Trimming pared 5 bases from V and 2 bases from J, leaving 15 bases between. There are 15 residues in the CDR3. CDR1 and CDR2 from the germline V gene are KGHDR and SFDVKD. CDR3 loop: CATSVEPGDTYEQYF. In nucleotides, the CDR3 is TGTGCCACCAGTGTGGAGCCAGGGGACACCTACGAGCAGTACTTC.

CDR3: CASSLGVENIQYF. DNA of the CDR3: TGTGCCAGCAGTCTAGGGGTTGAAAACATTCAGTACTTC. The chain joins TRBV7-2 to TRBJ2-4, with a possible D match to TRBD1 (5 bases). The CDR3 totals 13 residues. CDR1 is SGHTA, CDR2 FQGNSA, per germline. Trimming cost V 6 bases and J 5 bases, with 11 bases left between them. Full variable domain (outside the CDR3, taken from reference TRBV7-2 and TRBJ2-4): GAGVSQSPSNKVTEKGKDVELRCDPISGHTALYWYRQSLGQGLEFLIYFQGNSAPDKSGLPSDRFSAERTGGSVSTLTIQRTQQEDSAVYLCASSLGVENIQYFGAGTRLSVL.